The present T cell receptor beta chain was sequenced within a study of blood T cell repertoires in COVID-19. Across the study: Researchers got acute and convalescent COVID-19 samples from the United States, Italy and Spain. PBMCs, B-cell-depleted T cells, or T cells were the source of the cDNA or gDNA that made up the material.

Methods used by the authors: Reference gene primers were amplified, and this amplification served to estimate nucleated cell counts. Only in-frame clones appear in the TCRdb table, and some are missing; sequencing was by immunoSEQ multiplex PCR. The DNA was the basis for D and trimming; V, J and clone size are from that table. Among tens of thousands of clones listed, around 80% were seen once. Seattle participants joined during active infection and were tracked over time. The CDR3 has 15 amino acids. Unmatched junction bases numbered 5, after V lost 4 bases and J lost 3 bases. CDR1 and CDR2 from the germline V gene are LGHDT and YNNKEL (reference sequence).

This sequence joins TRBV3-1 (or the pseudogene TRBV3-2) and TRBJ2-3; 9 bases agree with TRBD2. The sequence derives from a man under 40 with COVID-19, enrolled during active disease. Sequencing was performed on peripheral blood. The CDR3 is CASSPRGGETDTQYF. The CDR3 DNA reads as TGTGCCAGCAGCCCCCGCGGGGGGGAAACAGATACGCAGTATTTT.